Listed here are 25 T cell receptor beta chains from one sample, sequenced in a study of regulatory T cells in long-lasting Graves disease. Stated time point: newly diagnosed GD, antithyroid drugs for less than 3 months. After RNA was extracted from PBMCs, the TCR library was made from it. In building TCR beta libraries, iRepertoire HTBI primers were used together with Arm-PCR of CDR3 regions. TCRdb re-called the multiplex PCR reads with MiXCR, one entry per CDR3 protein. The profile shows about 500,000 distinct CDR3 sequences, roughly 15% of them singletons. These data were also filed under a second study, of T cells in Graves' hyperthyroidism and ophthalmopathy.

The sample here was peripheral blood mononuclear cells (PBMCs), taken at new diagnosis, from a patient treated with antithyroid drugs. These receptors originate from a man aged 40-49 years with Graves disease.

This clonotype was counted many times. This chain links TRBV3-1 with TRBJ2-2; D is uncertain. Germline lookup yields CDR1 LGHDT and CDR2 YNNKEL (reference sequence). This CDR3 contains 11 residues. V was pared by 4 bases and J by 8 bases, with 5 bases between. CDR3: CASSLQGELFF. The CDR3 DNA follows: TGTGCCAGCAGCCTACAAGGGGAGCTGTTTTTT.

This clonotype was observed many times. The V call is TRBV28, the J call TRBJ2-2; 7 bases are a match to TRBD1. The CDR3 runs to 13 residues. V lost 8 bases to trimming and J lost 4 bases; unmatched junction nucleotides: 4. CDR1 is MDHEN, CDR2 SYDVKM, per germline. CDR3 amino acids: CASGTELTGELFF. The CDR3 DNA sequence: TGTGCCAGCGGGACAGAACTCACCGGGGAGCTGTTTTTT.

The chain couples TRBV10-3 to TRBJ2-7; 10 bases fit TRBD2. Trimming cost V 0 bases and J 1 base; bases outside gene matches: 0. Germline V gene data show CDR1 as ENHRY and CDR2 as SYGVKD. This CDR3 spans 15 amino acids. CDR3 protein: CAISESGLASYEQYF. The CDR3 nucleotides are TGTGCCATCAGTGAGTCGGGACTAGCGTCCTACGAGCAGTACTTC.

The rearrangement links TRBV19 to TRBJ2-1, with D possibly being TRBD2 (6 bases). The germline gives CDR1 LNHDA, CDR2 SQIVND (reference sequence). The V end was cut by 0 bases, the J end by 8 bases, with 20 bases between. The CDR3 extends over 17 amino acids. The CDR3 DNA reads TGTGCCAGTAGTATAGATAACCCGGGGGTGGGAATGGATGAGCAGTTCTTC. This translates into CASSIDNPGVGMDEQFF. The entire variable domain, with the rest obtained from reference TRBV19 and TRBJ2-1, is as follows: DGGITQSPKYLFRKEGQNVTLSCEQNLNHDAMYWYRQDPGQGLRLIYYSQIVNDFQKGDIAEGYSVSREKKESFPLTVTSAQKNPTAFYLCASSIDNPGVGMDEQFFGPGTRLTVL.

This clonotype was recorded many times. In DNA, the CDR3 is TGTGCCAGCAGAAAGACAGGGGTCTCCTACGAGCAGTACTTC. It is translated as CASRKTGVSYEQYF. The V and J genes are TRBV13 and TRBJ2-7, with TRBD1 identical over 8 bases. This CDR3 contains 14 residues. J was trimmed by 0 bases and V by 6 bases; bases with no gene match: 4. Germline CDR1 PRHDT, CDR2 FYEKMQ (reference sequence).

In its sample, this clonotype was seen many times. V and J are TRBV6-1 and TRBJ2-7; D perhaps matches TRBD2 (7 bases). Trimming stripped 0 bases from V and 7 bases from J, with 16 bases between. The CDR3 spans 15 residues. The germline V gene encodes CDR1 MNHNS and CDR2 SASEGT. CDR3 in DNA: TGTGCCAGCAGTGAAGCGAAGGGGGGGTATAGTGAGCAGTACTTC. Residues: CASSEAKGGYSEQYF.

This clonotype was seen a few times. The chain links TRBV27 to TRBJ2-5, with TRBD1 as a possible D gene (6 bases). From germline, CDR1 is MNHEY and CDR2 SMNVEV (reference sequence). Trimming shortened V by 0 bases and J by 9 bases, and 14 bases separated the two germline ends. The CDR3 is 14 residues long. The CDR3 protein is CASSLSQGSEAQYF. Written as DNA, the CDR3 is TGTGCCAGCAGTTTATCTCAGGGGTCTGAGGCCCAGTACTTC.

This clonotype has a handful of counts. The gene calls are TRBV6-2 or TRBV6-3 and TRBJ2-5; 10 bases are shared with TRBD1. There are 16 residues in the CDR3. After removal of 5 bases from V and 2 bases from J, the junction contained 8 bases not matched to a gene. Germline-derived CDR1 and CDR2 are MNHEY and SVGEGT. CDR3 loop: CASSRARTGGQETQYF. The CDR3 DNA reads as TGTGCCAGCAGTCGAGCCCGGACAGGGGGACAAGAGACCCAGTACTTC.

This clonotype was counted many times. The DNA for the CDR3 is TGTGCCAGCAGACGTTACAATGAGCAGTTCTTC. Amino acid sequence: CASRRYNEQFF. The rearrangement uses TRBV28 and TRBJ2-1; D ambiguous. Trimming stripped 6 bases from V and 4 bases from J, with 4 bases between. Germline CDR1 MDHEN, CDR2 SYDVKM. The CDR3 covers 11 residues.

This clonotype appeared many times. The chain employs TRBV28 and TRBJ1-2; TRBD1 matches 7 bases. Germline assignment: CDR1 MDHEN and CDR2 SYDVKM. The length of the CDR3 is 13 residues. The V gene end was trimmed by 8 bases and the J gene end by 3 bases; junction bases not matched to a gene: 6. This chain's CDR3 is CASSLGGDYGYTF. Here the CDR3 DNA reads TGTGCCAGCTCCCTAGGGGGCGACTATGGCTACACCTTC.

This clonotype was counted many times. This chain uses TRBV20-1 with TRBJ2-3; D is possibly TRBD2 (6 bases). The CDR3 is 14 amino acids. Trimming removed 1 base at V and 5 bases at J, with 13 bases between. Germline loops: CDR1 DFQATT, CDR2 SNEGSKA (reference sequence). In DNA form, the CDR3 reads TGCAGTGCTAGAGTACGGGAGAAGGTAGATACGCAGTATTTT. Encoded protein: CSARVREKVDTQYF.

This clonotype turned up a few times. The gene calls are TRBV28 and TRBJ2-4, with 8 bases matching TRBD1. V was pared by 5 bases and J by 0 bases, with 6 bases of the junction left unmatched. Germline CDR1 MDHEN, CDR2 SYDVKM. The CDR3 extends over 16 amino acids. The CDR3 is CASSRGTGKAKNIQYF. The CDR3, as DNA: TGTGCCAGCAGTAGGGGGACAGGCAAAGCCAAAAACATTCAGTACTTC. The full variable domain, with the rest looked up from reference TRBV28 and TRBJ2-4, is DVKVTQSSRYLVKRTGEKVFLECVQDMDHENMFWYRQDPGLGLRLIYFSYDVKMKEKGDIPEGYSVSREKKERFSLILESASTNQTSMYLCASSRGTGKAKNIQYFGAGTRLSVL.

The sample holds many counts of this clonotype. The rearrangement uses TRBV28 and TRBJ2-2, with 7 bases matching TRBD2. V lost 4 bases to trimming and J lost 5 bases; unmatched junction nucleotides: 7. The CDR3 consists of 15 residues. Germline V CDR1 and CDR2: MDHEN, SYDVKM. The CDR3 DNA reads TGTGCCAGCAGTTCCGCCGGGGAGGGAACCGGGGAGCTGTTTTTT. It is translated as CASSSAGEGTGELFF.

This clonotype was counted at least ten times. The CDR3, as DNA: TGTGCCAGTGCCCCCCTGGTCTCCTACGAGCAGTACTTC. Translated: CASAPLVSYEQYF. The J gene is TRBJ2-7, the V gene TRBV27, with D unresolved. Trimming left V 9 bases short and J 0 bases short, with 12 bases between. Germline V gives CDR1 MNHEY, CDR2 SMNVEV (reference sequence). CDR3 length: 13 amino acids.

This clonotype was observed many times. This chain connects TRBV2 to TRBJ1-1, with 7 bases that match TRBD1. Trimming at V came to 8 bases and at J to 0 bases, leaving 15 bases not matched to a gene. Germline lookup yields CDR1 SNHLY and CDR2 FYNNEI. The CDR3 contains 17 residues. As DNA, the CDR3 is TGTGCCAGCCTACCCTACTCGGGTCAGGGGGTGAACACTGAAGCTTTCTTT. It translates to CASLPYSGQGVNTEAFF.

The table lists this clonotype with many counts. The chain recombines TRBV20-1 with TRBJ2-3; the match to TRBD2 covers 12 bases. This CDR3 has 16 residues. The germline V gene has CDR1 DFQATT and CDR2 SNEGSKA (reference sequence). V was clipped by 6 bases and J by 2 bases; unmatched bases: 9. CDR3 in amino acids: CSAESGLAGTTDTQYF. The CDR3 DNA follows: TGCAGTGCCGAGAGCGGACTAGCGGGGACCACAGATACGCAGTATTTT.

V is TRBV20-1 and J is TRBJ1-2; no definite D call. Germline CDR1 and CDR2: DFQATT and SNEGSKA (reference sequence). The length of the CDR3 is 10 residues. The V end was cut by 5 bases, the J end by 8 bases, with 9 bases between. The CDR3 DNA reads TGCAGTGCTCTTATTCGGGGCTACACCTTC. Amino acid sequence: CSALIRGYTF.

As concerns this clonotype: One base away lies a much larger clone, so this may be a sequencing read error. The chain joins TRBV2 to TRBJ2-5, with D hard to call. The length of the CDR3 is 13 residues. With 0 bases removed from V and 2 bases from J, the gap between germline ends came to 4 bases. Germline CDR1 is SNHLY and CDR2 is FYNNEI. CDR3 in amino acids: CASSEASQETQYF. CDR3 nucleotide sequence: TGTGCCAGCAGTGAAGCGAGTCAAGAGACCCAGTACTTC.

This clonotype was observed a handful of times. This chain uses TRBV29-1 with TRBJ2-2; TRBD1 aligns across 7 bases. Losses at the gene ends were 7 bases for V and 2 bases for J; bases not matched to a gene: 7. Germline V gene sequence: CDR1 SQVTM, CDR2 ANQGSEA. The CDR3 is 14 residues long. CDR3 sequence reads: CSAGTARNTGELFF. CDR3 sequence (DNA): TGCAGCGCTGGGACAGCGAGAAACACCGGGGAGCTGTTTTTT.

In this sample, this clonotype turned up many times. V gene TRBV12-3 or TRBV12-4 combines with J gene TRBJ1-1; the D is unclear. The CDR3 totals 14 residues. V was trimmed by 7 bases and J by 1 base, leaving 13 bases between them. CDR3 nucleotides: TGTGCCAGCACCCGCGGACTATCGAACACTGAAGCTTTCTTT. Its protein is CASTRGLSNTEAFF.

In its sample, this clonotype was seen a few times. The rearrangement uses TRBV15 and TRBJ2-2; D is unresolved. The germline CDR1 and CDR2 sequences are LNHNV and YYDKDF (reference sequence). Trimming stripped 4 bases from V and 3 bases from J, with 9 bases between. The CDR3 is 14 residues long. The CDR3 region has the DNA TGTGCCACCAGCAAATTACGGGACACCGGGGAGCTGTTTTTT. Its protein is CATSKLRDTGELFF.

The chain is built from TRBV19 and TRBJ2-1, with 7 bases aligning to TRBD2. Germline V lookup: CDR1 LNHDA, CDR2 SQIVND (reference sequence). The V gene end was trimmed by 7 bases and the J gene end by 4 bases; junction bases not matched to a gene: 10. The CDR3 is made up of 15 amino acids. The CDR3 bases are TGTGCCAGTACCCAGGGCGGGAGAGCATACAATGAGCAGTTCTTC. Its protein is CASTQGGRAYNEQFF.

In this sample, this clonotype turned up a few times. The V and J genes are TRBV5-6 and TRBJ2-7, with D possibly matching TRBD1 (6 bases). The germline V gene has CDR1 SGHDT and CDR2 YYEEEE. Trimming left V 4 bases short and J 6 bases short, with 17 bases between. CDR3 length equals 14 residues. The CDR3: CASSHLQGSGEQYF. CDR3 in DNA: TGTGCCAGCAGCCACTTACAGGGTTCAGGCGAGCAGTACTTC.

The CDR3 bases are TGTGCCATCAATGGACTAGCGGGCAATGAGCAGTTCTTC. Protein product: CAINGLAGNEQFF. V is TRBV10-3 and J is TRBJ2-1; 11 bases are a match to TRBD2. V lost 7 bases, J lost 6 bases, and 2 bases stayed unmatched. Germline values: CDR1 ENHRY, CDR2 SYGVKD. The length of the CDR3 is 13 residues.

This clonotype was found many times. J is TRBJ2-7 and V is TRBV20-1, with D maybe TRBD2 (6 bases). This CDR3 is 14 amino acids long. With 1 base removed from V and 3 bases from J, the gap between germline ends came to 13 bases. From germline, CDR1 is DFQATT and CDR2 SNEGSKA (reference sequence). CDR3 sequence reads: CSARAGTRNYEQYF. The CDR3 nucleotides are TGCAGTGCTAGAGCCGGGACTCGTAACTACGAGCAGTACTTC.